One sample yielded the 26 T cell receptor beta chains listed below, sequenced in a study of PD-L1 blockade in urothelial cancer (TCRdb year 2017). Explained via the paper, the time point label denotes: pretreatment peripheral blood. Library prep was done by the immunoSEQ multiplex PCR assay. The immuneACCESS repertoire file appears here via TCRdb, limited to in-frame rearrangements. These files lack a portion of the clones; in checked studies, under half of the deficit traces to unresolved V genes, and the cause of the others is not known. The sample profile shows some 40,000 clones; roughly 88% of them were found once. The ten biggest clones cover roughly 25% of the sample. Sequenced here: PBMCs, sampled around atezolizumab (anti-PD-L1) treatment. These receptor sequences come from a donor at least 40 years old with urothelial cancer.

The chain is built from TRBV7-2 and TRBJ2-1, with 7 bases fitting TRBD2. This CDR3 region has 12 residues. V dropped 8 bases and J dropped 9; count of bases not matched to a gene: 7. Germline V gives CDR1 SGHTA, CDR2 FQGNSA. CDR3 DNA sequence: TGTGCCAGCCTGGGGGGGTGGGGTGAGCAGTTCTTC. Amino acids: CASLGGWGEQFF.

The rearrangement uses TRBV7-8 and TRBJ1-5; 10 bases fit TRBD1. V dropped 1 base and J dropped 6; count of bases not matched to a gene: 3. The CDR3 has 15 residues. Germline V gene lookup returns CDR1 SGHVS and CDR2 FQNEAQ. The CDR3 sequence: CASSLGTGGLQPQHF. CDR3 nucleotides: TGTGCCAGCAGCTTAGGGACAGGGGGGCTTCAGCCCCAGCATTTT.

This clone occurred once. This CDR3 is CASSLVRLGGTQYF. In nucleotides, the CDR3 is TGTGCCAGCAGTTTGGTTCGACTGGGAGGGACCCAGTACTTC. V is TRBV28 and J is TRBJ2-5, with a tentative D call TRBD2 (6 bases). The CDR3 consists of 14 residues. From germline, CDR1 is MDHEN and CDR2 SYDVKM. V was shortened by 3 bases and J by 7 bases, with 15 bases between the two germline ends.

This clone was seen a handful of times. The J gene is TRBJ2-5, the V gene TRBV27; D is possibly TRBD1 (6 bases). The CDR3 totals 13 residues. Germline V gene sequence: CDR1 MNHEY, CDR2 SMNVEV (reference sequence). V was clipped by 9 bases and J by 5 bases, with 16 bases between them. The CDR3 bases are TGTGCCAGTTCCCGACCAGGGGAGGAGACCCAGTACTTC. Protein: CASSRPGEETQYF.

The sample holds a few counts of this clone. The chain recombines TRBV15 with TRBJ2-3, with a weak D call TRBD2 (5 bases). The V end was cut by 0 bases, the J end by 1 base, with 11 bases between. This CDR3 has 16 amino acids. The V gene's germline CDR1 is LNHNV and CDR2 YYDKDF (reference sequence). The CDR3 DNA reads TGTGCCACCAGCAGAGATCGGGGTAGCGGCACAGATACGCAGTATTTT. This encodes CATSRDRGSGTDTQYF.

The rearrangement uses TRBV7-2 and TRBJ2-4, with TRBD1 identical over 10 bases. With 2 bases clipped from V and 9 bases from J, the junction kept 7 bases outside the gene matches. The germline gives CDR1 SGHTA, CDR2 FQGNSA. The length of the CDR3 is 15 residues. This CDR3 is CASSLLWDRGGIQYF. CDR3 nucleotide sequence: TGTGCCAGCAGCTTATTGTGGGACAGGGGTGGCATTCAGTACTTC.

The chain carries TRBV7-9 and TRBJ2-1; 12 nucleotides match TRBD2. Trimming took 4 bases from V and 5 from J; bases not matched to a gene: 3. Per the germline V gene, CDR1 is SEHNR and CDR2 is FQNEAQ (reference sequence). The CDR3 loop spans 15 amino acids. The CDR3 reads CASSSWTSGDNEQFF. The CDR3 nucleotides read TGTGCCAGCAGCTCCTGGACTAGCGGGGACAATGAGCAGTTCTTC.

The J gene is TRBJ2-5, the V gene TRBV7-9; the D gene is possibly TRBD1 (5 bases). Trimming shortened V by 5 bases and J by 1 base, and 8 bases separated the two germline ends. This CDR3 is 13 amino acids long. In germline, CDR1 is SEHNR, CDR2 FQNEAQ (reference sequence). The CDR3 DNA reads TGTGCCAGCAGCGTCAGGGCCCAAGAGACCCAGTACTTC. Translation: CASSVRAQETQYF.

The sample holds one count of this clone. The J gene is TRBJ1-2, the V gene TRBV6-5; 10 positions match TRBD1. CDR3 size: 16 residues. V trimming: 2 bases; J trimming: 4 bases; junction bases outside the gene matches: 7. CDR1 and CDR2 (germline): MNHEY, SVGAGI. The CDR3 loop reads CASSYHGTGDFYGYTF. For the CDR3, the DNA is TGTGCCAGCAGTTACCACGGGACAGGGGACTTCTATGGCTACACCTTC.

DNA for the CDR3: TGTGCCAGCAGCTCCCCCAAACTAGCGGCCTACAATGAGCAGTTCTTC. It codes for CASSSPKLAAYNEQFF. The chain uses TRBV11-3 and TRBJ2-1, with TRBD2 matching 8 bases. This CDR3 region has 16 residues. Germline V gene sequence: CDR1 SGHNT, CDR2 YENEEA. The junction had 7 bases not matched to a gene; V was cut back by 4 bases and J by 2 bases.

This clone was found once. The chain is built from TRBV7-2 and TRBJ2-7; D is possibly TRBD1 (5 bases). V lost 8 bases and J lost 6, with 17 bases in between. The CDR3 is 13 residues long. Germline CDR1 reads SGHTA; CDR2 reads FQGNSA. CDR3 nucleotides: TGTGCCAGCGGGGCCGGCCCCAATCGCGAGCAGTACTTC. Its translation: CASGAGPNREQYF.

This chain uses TRBV29-1 with TRBJ2-4, with 13 bases identical to TRBD2. The V gene end was trimmed by 8 bases and the J gene end by 6 bases; junction bases not matched to a gene: 4. Germline V CDR1 and CDR2: SQVTM, ANQGSEA. The CDR3 is 13 amino acids. The CDR3 bases are TGCAGCCACACTAGCGGGGGGGGAAACATTCAGTACTTC. Its translation: CSHTSGGGNIQYF.

The chain joins TRBV4-3 to TRBJ2-7; 7 nucleotides match TRBD2. The J segment lost 3 bases and the V segment lost 1 base, leaving 9 bases of the junction unmatched. Looked up from germline, CDR1 is LGHNA and CDR2 is YSLEER. The CDR3 consists of 16 residues. Here the CDR3 DNA reads TGCGCCAGCAGCCAAGTTTGGGGAGGGGACGGCTACGAGCAGTACTTC. Protein sequence: CASSQVWGGDGYEQYF.

The chain joins TRBV4-3 to TRBJ2-1; 11 nucleotides line up with TRBD2. V shed 2 bases and J 4 bases; nucleotides not matched to a gene: 4. Germline CDR1 LGHNA, CDR2 YSLEER. This CDR3 comprises 16 residues. In DNA, the CDR3 is TGCGCCAGCAGCCAATCCGGGACTAGCGGTTACAATGAGCAGTTCTTC. It codes for CASSQSGTSGYNEQFF.

The chain carries TRBV7-2 and TRBJ2-5; maybe TRBD1 (6 bases). The CDR3 contains 13 residues. Germline V gives CDR1 SGHTA, CDR2 FQGNSA. V gave up 1 base and J gave up 5 bases, with 8 bases separating them. CDR3 protein: CASSLDRAETQYF. The DNA for the CDR3 is TGTGCCAGCAGCTTAGACAGGGCTGAGACCCAGTACTTC. The full variable domain, rest sourced from reference TRBV7-2 and TRBJ2-5, is GAGVSQSPSNKVTEKGKDVELRCDPISGHTALYWYRQSLGQGLEFLIYFQGNSAPDKSGLPSDRFSAERTGGSVSTLTIQRTQQEDSAVYLCASSLDRAETQYFGPGTRLLVL.

This clone appeared once. This chain joins TRBV7-2 and TRBJ1-2, with D tentatively TRBD1 (5 bases). This CDR3 contains 14 residues. V shed 5 bases and J shed 1 base, with 11 bases lying between them. Per germline, CDR1 SGHTA and CDR2 FQGNSA. The CDR3 DNA reads as TGTGCCAGCAGCCCCGAGGGACTTAACTATGGCTACACCTTC. It codes for CASSPEGLNYGYTF.

The chain employs TRBV11-3 and TRBJ2-5; maybe TRBD1 (6 bases). CDR1 and CDR2 from the germline V gene are SGHNT and YENEEA. V was clipped by 1 base and J by 5 bases, with 14 bases between them. The CDR3 totals 15 residues. The CDR3 region is CASSLGGRTDETQYF. The CDR3, as DNA: TGTGCCAGCAGCTTAGGGGGCCGGACAGACGAGACCCAGTACTTC.

The chain joins TRBV19 to TRBJ2-3, with 8 bases that match TRBD2. Germline CDR1 LNHDA, CDR2 SQIVND (reference sequence). The CDR3 is 13 amino acids. V lost 9 bases to trimming and J lost 1 base; unmatched junction nucleotides: 3. The chain's CDR3 is CASTSGGTDTQYF. Written as DNA, the CDR3 is TGTGCCAGCACTAGCGGAGGCACAGATACGCAGTATTTT.

This sequence joins TRBV29-1 and TRBJ2-1, with D tentatively TRBD1 (7 bases). The V end was cut by 7 bases, the J end by 8 bases, with 18 bases between. Germline loops: CDR1 SQVTM, CDR2 ANQGSEA. This CDR3 has 13 amino acids. The CDR3 DNA reads TGCAGCGCCCCCCCCGGAGGGGGCCATGAGCAGTTCTTC. Amino acid sequence: CSAPPGGGHEQFF.

The chain recombines TRBV27 with TRBJ2-2, with 7 bases aligning to TRBD2. The V gene end was trimmed by 4 bases and the J gene end by 4 bases; junction bases not matched to a gene: 9. The germline V gene has CDR1 MNHEY and CDR2 SMNVEV (reference sequence). This CDR3 comprises 16 residues. The CDR3 coding sequence is TGTGCCAGCAGTTCGCGCGGGAGCTTAGGCACCGGGGAGCTGTTTTTT. As protein: CASSSRGSLGTGELFF.

The chain employs TRBV7-2 and TRBJ2-5; 8 positions match TRBD2. V lost 1 base, J lost 5 bases, and 6 bases stayed unmatched. Looked up from germline, CDR1 is SGHTA and CDR2 is FQGNSA. CDR3 length: 15 residues. The CDR3: CASSLGPTSVETQYF. The CDR3 nucleotides read TGTGCCAGCAGCTTAGGCCCGACTAGCGTGGAGACCCAGTACTTC.

This clone was picked up a small number of times. This chain uses TRBV7-2 with TRBJ1-3; D gene uncertain. V was shortened by 6 bases and J by 0 bases, with 12 bases between the two germline ends. The germline gives CDR1 SGHTA, CDR2 FQGNSA. This CDR3 has 15 residues. CDR3 sequence reads: CASRQLAGSGNTIYF. The CDR3 DNA reads as TGTGCCAGCAGGCAGCTAGCCGGCTCTGGAAACACCATATATTTT.

This clone has only one observation. J is TRBJ2-1 and V is TRBV5-1; 12 bases are a match to TRBD2. The CDR3 is made up of 17 amino acids. Germline V CDR1 and CDR2: SGHRS, YFSETQ. V lost 4 bases to trimming and J lost 0 bases; unmatched junction nucleotides: 5. CDR3: CASSGTSGWSSYNEQFF. CDR3 nucleotides: TGCGCCAGCAGCGGGACTAGCGGGTGGAGCTCCTACAATGAGCAGTTCTTC.

This clone was seen a handful of times. V usage is TRBV5-4 and J usage is TRBJ1-4; D gene ambiguous. Germline-derived CDR1 and CDR2 are SGHNT and YYREEE (reference sequence). The CDR3 has 15 residues. V lost 4 bases, J lost 0 bases, and 10 bases lay in between. The CDR3 coding sequence is TGTGCCAGCAGCAGGACGGGAGCAACTAATGAAAAACTGTTTTTT. Translation: CASSRTGATNEKLFF.

The genes are TRBV5-8 and TRBJ2-3, with 7 nucleotides matching TRBD1. Germline CDR1 is SGHTS and CDR2 is YDEGEE. Losses at the gene ends were 0 bases for V and 1 base for J; bases not matched to a gene: 5. The CDR3 runs to 16 residues. CDR3 residues: CASSLGHGTGTDTQYF. The DNA of the CDR3 is TGTGCCAGCAGCTTGGGGCACGGGACAGGCACAGATACGCAGTATTTT.

The chain uses TRBV4-1 and TRBJ2-3; TRBD2 matches at 9 bases. The CDR3 covers 14 residues. Trimming cost V 8 bases and J 4 bases; bases outside gene matches: 7. The V gene's germline CDR1 is MGHRA and CDR2 YSYEKL. The CDR3 DNA sequence: TGCGCCAGCGGGACTAGCATACTCCCAGATACGCAGTATTTT. Amino acids: CASGTSILPDTQYF.